This TCR beta chain came from a study of T cells expressing NK-cell markers. For the study at large: Out of eight donors sequenced, seven tested HCMV-seropositive and the remaining one seronegative.

The cDNA for TCR beta came from 5'RACE template switching with UMIs. Reprocessing the 5' RACE reads, TCRdb reports a single entry for every CDR3 protein and omits DNA. The sample data list 350,000 to 450,000 distinct CDR3 sequences. Study results and caveats: In about six donors, dominant NKG2C+ clonotypes were roughly 1.0-8% of CD8+ T cells.

The length of the CDR3 is 15 residues. Germline V gives CDR1 SGHRS, CDR2 YFSETQ. On this clonotype itself: Its target is unknown.

This chain links TRBV5-1 with TRBJ2-7; TCRdb's D call, TRBD1, is unchecked because there is no DNA. The TCR comes from a man aged 18-70 years in good health. Material for sequencing was blood T cells: a sorted CD56 or NKG2C T cell subset, CD4+ or CD8+ T cells, or bulk PBMC T cells (not recorded which). The CDR3 region is CASSPGGQFSYEQYF.